This T cell receptor (beta chain) originates from a study of blood T cell repertoires in COVID-19. At the level of the study: Specimens from acute and convalescent COVID-19 originated in the United States, Italy and Spain.

A single count supports this clone. Using immunoSEQ multiplex PCR, the repertoire was profiled, and TCRdb retains in-frame clones only, with some absent. The table shows about 350,000 clones, with approximately 89% occurring only once. Those enrolled in Seattle joined during active infection and were followed longitudinally afterward. In germline, CDR1 is SNHLY, CDR2 FYNNEI. J was trimmed by 6 bases and V by 6 bases; bases with no gene match: 11. This CDR3 is 18 amino acids long. This rearrangement joins TRBV2 to TRBJ2-1; 16 nucleotides align to TRBD2. This clonotype originated in a woman aged 60-75 years with COVID-19, enrolled during active disease. Input material: peripheral blood. The CDR3 bases are TGTGCCAGCAGCGCCGGGACTAGCGGGGGGGGCCCTTCCAATGAGCAGTTCTTC. It codes for CASSAGTSGGGPSNEQFF.